The TCR beta chain under discussion was sequenced for a study of Ad26.COV2.S vaccination and SARS-CoV-2 variants. Germline CDR1 and CDR2: LNHDA and SQIVND (reference sequence). The CDR3 length is 14 residues. Trimming at V came to 5 bases and at J to 8 bases, leaving 7 bases not matched to a gene. To note about this clone: Antigen specificity is unknown.

Using immunoSEQ multiplex PCR, the repertoire was profiled, and TCRdb retains in-frame clones only, with some absent. The table includes 200,000 to 250,000 clones, around 87% detected once. Findings and caveats of the study: Substantial response breadth was reportedly seen for spike-specific CD8+ and CD4+ T cells after vaccination. It was found that vaccine and placebo recipients had similar non-spike TCR breadth.

Regarding treatment: around 19 received Ad26.COV2.S at low or high dose, single or two shots; a few received placebo; per-sample allocation not given. Samples analyzed were those drawn on day 63 after the first vaccine or placebo injection. This chain uses TRBV19 with TRBJ2-1; 9 bases line up with TRBD2. The clonotype was recovered from a person aged 18 to 65 who received the Ad26.COV2.S COVID-19 vaccine or a placebo. The sample consisted of peripheral blood, taken in a trial of Ad26.COV2.S vaccine versus placebo. CDR3 bases: TGTGCCAGTAGTGGGGCGGGAGGGCCAGATGAGCAGTTCTTC. It encodes CASSGAGGPDEQFF.